Below, 10 T cell receptor beta chains from the same sample are listed, as sequenced in a study of shared clonotypes between healthy human individuals. Sequencing used immunoSEQ multiplex PCR; TCRdb keeps in-frame clones, though not all of them. This sample has around 240,000 clones; approximately 65% occur once, and the top ten carry 11%. The specimen sequenced was memory CD4+ T cells sorted from blood. Subset reported: CD45RA-negative fraction. The source of these receptors is a young man in good health.

The CDR3 loop reads CAISEPSGPRVQETQYF. Written as DNA, the CDR3 is TGTGCCATCAGTGAGCCATCCGGGCCCAGAGTTCAGGAGACCCAGTACTTC. The V call is TRBV10-3, the J call TRBJ2-5; D gene ambiguous. The V gene's germline CDR1 is ENHRY and CDR2 SYGVKD. V lost 2 bases and J lost 5, with 21 bases in between. The CDR3 covers 17 residues.

V is TRBV9 and J is TRBJ2-1, with 10 positions matching TRBD2. The CDR3 is 16 residues long. Trimming at V came to 4 bases and at J to 3 bases, leaving 7 bases not matched to a gene. Germline lookup yields CDR1 SGDLS and CDR2 YYNGEE. CDR3 in DNA: TGTGCCAGCAGCCGAGTGGGACTAGCGATCTACAATGAGCAGTTCTTC. Encoded protein: CASSRVGLAIYNEQFF. Supplemented by reference TRBV9 and TRBJ2-1, the full variable domain reads DSGVTQTPKHLITATGQRVTLRCSPRSGDLSVYWYQQSLDQGLQFLIQYYNGEERAKGNILERFSAQQFPDLHSELNLSSLELGDSALYFCASSRVGLAIYNEQFFGPGTRLTVL.

This chain connects TRBV7-2 to TRBJ2-5, with 10 bases lining up with TRBD2. CDR1 is SGHTA, CDR2 FQGNSA, per germline. The CDR3 loop spans 15 amino acids. J was trimmed by 4 bases and V by 5 bases; bases with no gene match: 7. The CDR3 loop is CASSRGLAGAETQYF. In DNA, the CDR3 is TGTGCCAGCAGCCGGGGCCTAGCGGGAGCAGAGACCCAGTACTTC.

V gene TRBV29-1 combines with J gene TRBJ1-2, with TRBD1 matching 8 bases. The CDR3 totals 14 residues. The V gene end was trimmed by 0 bases and the J gene end by 4 bases; junction bases not matched to a gene: 4. Germline lookup yields CDR1 SQVTM and CDR2 ANQGSEA. As DNA, the CDR3 is TGCAGCGTTGAAGAGCCAGGGGGCGTCTATGGCTACACCTTC. Its protein product is CSVEEPGGVYGYTF.

V is TRBV18 and J is TRBJ2-7; TRBD2 matches at 10 bases. V was pared by 4 bases and J by 5 bases, with 11 bases of the junction left unmatched. This CDR3 region has 16 residues. Germline lookup yields CDR1 KGHSH and CDR2 LQKENI. The CDR3 protein is CASSQSSGSVGDEQYF. Written as DNA, the CDR3 is TGTGCCAGCTCACAGTCTAGCGGGAGCGTAGGGGACGAGCAGTACTTC.

This clone has a handful of counts. The chain has TRBV11-2 and TRBJ2-3, with D perhaps TRBD1 or TRBD2 (5 bases each). This CDR3 has 15 amino acids. Germline CDR1 SGHAT, CDR2 FQNNGV. Trimming pared 5 bases from V and 3 bases from J, leaving 15 bases between. CDR3 sequence: CASSVRGGWTDTQYF. CDR3 bases: TGTGCCAGCAGCGTCCGGGGCGGATGGACAGATACGCAGTATTTT.

The chain joins TRBV11-2 to TRBJ2-1; 10 bases agree with TRBD2. CDR3 length: 16 residues. V dropped 5 bases and J dropped 9; count of bases not matched to a gene: 13. Germline V gives CDR1 SGHAT, CDR2 FQNNGV. DNA for the CDR3: TGTGCCAGCAGCCCCGGGACTAGCGCGAGAGACGGTGAGCAGTTCTTC. This sequence encodes CASSPGTSARDGEQFF.

The V and J genes are TRBV29-1 and TRBJ2-2; 8 bases line up with TRBD2. Germline V gene sequence: CDR1 SQVTM, CDR2 ANQGSEA. J was trimmed by 6 bases and V by 7 bases; bases with no gene match: 13. The CDR3 length is 15 residues. The CDR3 region has the DNA TGCAGCGCAAAACGAAGCGGGAGTGGCGCCGGGGAGCTGTTTTTT. Its protein is CSAKRSGSGAGELFF.

The rearrangement joins TRBV10-3 to TRBJ2-1, with a possible D match to TRBD2 (6 bases). Germline V gene lookup returns CDR1 ENHRY and CDR2 SYGVKD. V lost 6 bases and J 2 bases, leaving 14 bases between the germline ends. The CDR3 has 15 residues. CDR3 DNA sequence: TGTGCCATCAGCATCTCCGCGGGAACCTACAATGAGCAGTTCTTC. It encodes CAISISAGTYNEQFF.

The chain combines TRBV7-8 with TRBJ1-2; no clear D. The CDR3 loop spans 13 amino acids. V lost 0 bases and J 7 bases, leaving 9 bases between the germline ends. Germline V gives CDR1 SGHVS, CDR2 FQNEAQ. The CDR3 spells CASSLARNGGYTF. The CDR3 nucleotides are TGTGCCAGCAGCTTAGCGCGAAATGGTGGCTACACCTTC.